This TCR beta chain was retrieved from a study of control samples from healthy donors and cancer patients. Sequencing was performed with immunoSEQ multiplex PCR; in TCRdb, only in-frame clones are kept and a portion is missing. The sample carries fewer than 300,000 clones, around 79% recorded once. This clone was seen more than once but under ten times. Trimming removed 5 bases from V and 10 bases from J; junction bases left unmatched: 5. Germline assignment: CDR1 MNHEY and CDR2 SMNVEV (reference sequence). There are 12 residues in the CDR3. Sequencing used PBMCs. The receptor comes from a woman aged 55-75 years with lung cancer. The V gene is TRBV27, the J gene TRBJ1-1; 9 bases agree with TRBD1. CDR3 amino acids: CASSGTGKGAFF. For the CDR3, the DNA is TGTGCCAGCAGTGGGACAGGGAAGGGAGCTTTCTTT.